This entry features one TCR beta chain sequence. Its antigen remains unknown. The repertoire was sequenced with immunoSEQ multiplex PCR; TCRdb's copy has only in-frame clones and lacks some. Of about 45,000 clones listed, approximately 90% were seen once; the top ten hold around 4.2%. The data derive from a study of PD-L1 blockade in urothelial cancer. Turning to the study itself: Patients started atezolizumab in about 2014, 1,200 mg intravenously every 3 weeks. Analyses were performed on blood at 3 weeks after treatment start (the second dose) and at 6 weeks.

Findings and caveats of the study: Lower than median blood TCR clonality before treatment predicted better survival.

The V gene's germline CDR1 is MDHEN and CDR2 SYDVKM. Losses at the gene ends were 5 bases for V and 8 bases for J; bases not matched to a gene: 6. This CDR3 has 13 residues. The sample in question was PBMCs, obtained around atezolizumab (anti-PD-L1) treatment. The sequence came from a man older than 75 with urothelial cancer. V is TRBV28 and J is TRBJ1-2; 9 nucleotides agree with TRBD1. The CDR3 DNA sequence: TGTGCCAGCAGTACCGGGACAGGGATCGGCTACACCTTC. Its protein product is CASSTGTGIGYTF.